A single sample is the source of the 28 T cell receptor beta chains below, sequenced in a study of T-cell memory formation after mild COVID-19. TCRdb recomputed calls from the 5' RACE reads with MiXCR, one row per CDR3 protein. The data contain about 110,000 distinct CDR3 sequences, around 17% of them singletons. Source material: PBMCs or a T cell subset sorted from them (not recorded which). Receptors originate from a man between 18 and 29 years old who had mild COVID-19 (a few samples of this study predate the infection). Cell type and time point are not known.

The V and J genes are TRBV6-5 and TRBJ1-6; D gene ambiguous. Per germline, CDR1 MNHEY and CDR2 SVGAGI. The CDR3 is 16 amino acids. Trimming removed 3 bases at V and 7 bases at J, with 16 bases between. The chain's CDR3 is CASSYLAWTGNSPLHF. CDR3 nucleotide sequence: TGTGCCAGCAGTTATCTAGCCTGGACGGGGAATTCACCCCTCCACTTT.

The V and J genes are TRBV12-3 or TRBV12-4 and TRBJ2-3; the D is unclear. V lost 6 bases and J 6 bases, leaving 7 bases between the germline ends. This CDR3 contains 11 residues. The CDR3 region is CASRNWDTQYF. The CDR3 DNA reads as TGTGCCAGCAGAAACTGGGATACGCAGTATTTT.

The chain is built from TRBV6-1 and TRBJ1-5; no reliable D call. V lost 3 bases and J lost 7, with 10 bases in between. CDR1 is MNHNS and CDR2 is SASEGT in the germline V gene. The CDR3 runs to 13 residues. The CDR3 spells CASSEWTPQPQHF. The DNA for the CDR3 is TGTGCCAGCAGTGAGTGGACGCCGCAGCCCCAGCATTTT.

V and J are TRBV6-5 and TRBJ2-3; D ambiguous. V was trimmed by 2 bases and J by 0 bases, leaving 6 bases between them. CDR3 length equals 14 residues. Germline values: CDR1 MNHEY, CDR2 SVGAGI. CDR3 loop: CASSYRISTDTQYF. The CDR3 DNA is TGTGCCAGCAGTTACAGGATTAGCACAGATACGCAGTATTTT.

The gene calls are TRBV7-6 and TRBJ1-1; D gene uncertain. The CDR3 sequence is 12 residues long. CDR1 is SGHVS, CDR2 FNYEAQ, per germline. V gave up 3 bases and J gave up 2 bases, with 4 bases separating them. The CDR3 bases are TGTGCCAGCAGCTTCTTTAACACTGAAGCTTTCTTT. Protein product: CASSFFNTEAFF.

This clonotype has a handful of counts. The chain is built from TRBV6-6 and TRBJ2-1; 8 nucleotides agree with TRBD2. Germline assignment: CDR1 MNHNY and CDR2 SVGAGI (reference sequence). The CDR3 runs to 14 residues. The V and J ends lost 2 bases and 8 bases, in that order; junction bases with no gene match: 5. The CDR3 sequence: CASSYREGEYEQFF. The CDR3 DNA is TGTGCCAGCAGTTACCGGGAGGGGGAATATGAGCAGTTCTTC.

There are a few counts of this clonotype. The V gene is TRBV4-1, the J gene TRBJ1-4; D ambiguous. CDR1 and CDR2 (germline): MGHRA, YSYEKL. Trimming removed 0 bases at V and 7 bases at J, with 21 bases between. This CDR3 has 18 amino acids. DNA of the CDR3: TGCGCCAGCAGCCAAGAAATAGGCGACCCCTTCGGTAGTGAAAAACTGTTTTTT. Amino acid sequence: CASSQEIGDPFGSEKLFF.

This chain uses TRBV4-3 with TRBJ2-3; TRBD2 aligns across 13 bases. The germline V gene encodes CDR1 LGHNA and CDR2 YSLEER. The junction had 4 bases not matched to a gene; V was cut back by 8 bases and J by 2 bases. This CDR3 is built from 15 residues. The CDR3 region has the DNA TGCGCCAGCGCGGGACTAGCGGGATCCACAGATACGCAGTATTTT. Translation gives CASAGLAGSTDTQYF.

This clonotype was counted ten times or more. The chain combines TRBV12-3 or TRBV12-4 with TRBJ2-2, with TRBD1 identical over 8 bases. The CDR3 extends over 14 amino acids. J was trimmed by 6 bases and V by 7 bases; bases with no gene match: 7. The DNA of the CDR3 is TGTGCCAGCACCTGGACAGGGCGGCCCGGGGAGCTGTTTTTT. It encodes CASTWTGRPGELFF.

The chain recombines TRBV20-1 with TRBJ2-3, with 7 positions matching TRBD2. V shed 6 bases and J 4 bases; nucleotides not matched to a gene: 7. CDR1 DFQATT and CDR2 SNEGSKA come from the germline V gene (reference sequence). CDR3 length equals 13 residues. CDR3 sequence: CSAGLAVPDTQYF. CDR3 bases: TGCAGTGCCGGTCTAGCGGTCCCAGATACGCAGTATTTT.

The table lists this clonotype with a few counts. V usage is TRBV12-3 or TRBV12-4 and J usage is TRBJ2-1; no definite D call. Trimming took 5 bases from V and 4 from J, leaving 15 bases between them. CDR3 size: 15 residues. The CDR3 DNA is TGTGCCAGCAGTGTTGGCCAGCCCCCATACAATGAGCAGTTCTTC. This sequence encodes CASSVGQPPYNEQFF.

This chain links TRBV19 with TRBJ2-3; TRBD1 is a possible D gene (6 bases). V was cut by 6 bases and J by 6 bases, with 19 bases left in between. Per germline, CDR1 LNHDA and CDR2 SQIVND (reference sequence). This CDR3 comprises 15 residues. Written as DNA, the CDR3 is TGTGCCAGTAGCACAGGGACGAGGGGTCGTGATACGCAGTATTTT. Translation gives CASSTGTRGRDTQYF.

The V and J genes are TRBV7-2 and TRBJ1-5; 11 nucleotides line up with TRBD1. The germline V gene has CDR1 SGHTA and CDR2 FQGNSA. This CDR3 has 15 amino acids. V shed 5 bases, J shed 6 bases, and the junction held 6 bases outside the gene matches. The CDR3 DNA reads TGTGCCAGCAGCCCCAGGACAGGGGGCGGTCAGCCCCAGCATTTT. This encodes CASSPRTGGGQPQHF. Filled out from reference TRBV7-2 and TRBJ1-5, the complete variable domain reads GAGVSQSPSNKVTEKGKDVELRCDPISGHTALYWYRQSLGQGLEFLIYFQGNSAPDKSGLPSDRFSAERTGGSVSTLTIQRTQQEDSAVYLCASSPRTGGGQPQHFGDGTRLSIL.

This clonotype has only a few counts. The chain joins TRBV6-2 or TRBV6-3 to TRBJ2-1; TRBD1 matches at 7 bases. The J segment lost 0 bases and the V segment lost 5 bases, leaving 4 bases of the junction unmatched. Germline lookup yields CDR1 MNHEY and CDR2 SVGEGT. This CDR3 region has 15 residues. The chain's CDR3 is CASSIAGGSYNEQFF. The CDR3 region has the DNA TGTGCCAGCAGTATAGCAGGGGGCTCCTACAATGAGCAGTTCTTC.

The chain couples TRBV19 to TRBJ2-5, with TRBD2 matching over 14 bases. This CDR3 spans 17 amino acids. Unmatched junction bases numbered 6, after V lost 4 bases and J lost 2 bases. Germline V CDR1 and CDR2: LNHDA, SQIVND (reference sequence). The CDR3 DNA sequence: TGTGCCAGTAGTAGGGGACTAGCGGGGGCTATGCAAGAGACCCAGTACTTC. It specifies CASSRGLAGAMQETQYF.

This clonotype was seen a handful of times. The rearrangement links TRBV5-1 to TRBJ2-2, with a possible D match to TRBD1 (5 bases). The CDR3 consists of 16 residues. Trimming removed 3 bases from V and 1 base from J, with 13 bases in between. CDR1 and CDR2 from the germline V gene are SGHRS and YFSETQ. The CDR3 region is CASSSVWGLNTGELFF. CDR3 in DNA: TGCGCCAGCAGCTCGGTGTGGGGCCTGAACACCGGGGAGCTGTTTTTT.

This clonotype occurred a few times. V usage is TRBV5-1 and J usage is TRBJ2-7; a weak D match, TRBD2 (6 bases). Germline-derived CDR1 and CDR2 are SGHRS and YFSETQ. CDR3 length: 16 amino acids. V gave up 3 bases and J gave up 2 bases, with 18 bases separating them. CDR3 loop: CASSSMDTSGPYEQYV. The CDR3 DNA reads as TGCGCCAGCAGCTCCATGGACACCAGCGGGCCCTACGAGCAGTACGTC.

This clonotype was recorded at least ten times. The gene calls are TRBV9 and TRBJ2-1; possibly TRBD1 for D (6 bases). V was shortened by 4 bases and J by 5 bases, with 13 bases between the two germline ends. This CDR3 has 14 residues. Germline CDR1 SGDLS, CDR2 YYNGEE. CDR3 protein: CASSYTGSDNEQFF. The CDR3 coding sequence is TGTGCCAGCAGCTATACAGGGTCCGACAATGAGCAGTTCTTC.

In DNA form, the CDR3 reads TGCAGTGCTGTGCCCCACTTAGGCCCCTACGAGCAGTACGTC. This translates into CSAVPHLGPYEQYV. V and J are TRBV20-1 and TRBJ2-7; no reliable D call. Trimming left V 5 bases short and J 2 bases short, with 16 bases between. The CDR3 has 14 residues. Germline values: CDR1 DFQATT, CDR2 SNEGSKA (reference sequence).

The chain uses TRBV6-5 and TRBJ2-3; D tentatively fits TRBD1 or TRBD2 (5 bases each). The CDR3 contains 14 residues. The germline V gene has CDR1 MNHEY and CDR2 SVGAGI. V dropped 5 bases and J dropped 6 bases, with 15 bases sitting between them. In nucleotides, the CDR3 is TGTGCCAGCAGTCCGGGACCAGATGGGGATACGCAGTATTTT. Translated: CASSPGPDGDTQYF.

V usage is TRBV9 and J usage is TRBJ2-2, with no clear D. The CDR3 runs to 12 residues. CDR1 and CDR2 from the germline V gene are SGDLS and YYNGEE. Trimming took off 5 bases at V and 5 bases at J, with 7 bases between the two ends. CDR3 sequence reads: CASRFLTGELFF. The CDR3 DNA reads TGTGCCAGCAGATTCCTTACCGGGGAGCTGTTTTTT.

This clonotype came up a few times. The chain links TRBV20-1 to TRBJ2-1; a weak D match, TRBD2 (7 bases). The CDR3 loop spans 14 amino acids. In germline, CDR1 is DFQATT, CDR2 SNEGSKA (reference sequence). V shed 5 bases and J shed 3 bases, with 14 bases lying between them. The CDR3 sequence is CSAGRGGFYNEQFF. CDR3 nucleotide sequence: TGCAGTGCTGGAAGGGGGGGCTTCTACAATGAGCAGTTCTTC.

This rearrangement joins TRBV7-8 to TRBJ2-5, with 15 bases identical to TRBD2. Trimming took 5 bases from V and 7 from J; bases not matched to a gene: 8. The CDR3 extends over 16 amino acids. CDR1 and CDR2 (germline): SGHVS, FQNEAQ. The CDR3 loop reads CASSQGLAGGLGTQYF. CDR3 sequence (DNA): TGTGCCAGCAGCCAAGGACTAGCGGGGGGGCTGGGGACCCAGTACTTC.

The sample holds a few counts of this clonotype. The chain recombines TRBV5-1 with TRBJ1-1; unclear D gene. Trimming took off 4 bases at V and 1 base at J, with 11 bases between the two ends. Looked up from germline, CDR1 is SGHRS and CDR2 is YFSETQ. The CDR3 extends over 14 amino acids. DNA of the CDR3: TGCGCCAGCAGCGCGGACGGCTCGAACACTGAAGCTTTCTTT. Translated: CASSADGSNTEAFF.

There are a few counts of this clonotype. The rearrangement links TRBV7-2 to TRBJ2-5; TRBD2 matches at 8 bases. The CDR3 contains 15 residues. The V gene's germline CDR1 is SGHTA and CDR2 FQGNSA. V was pared by 5 bases and J by 7 bases, with 12 bases of the junction left unmatched. In nucleotides, the CDR3 is TGTGCCAGCAGCGGGACACGGGGGGGGGCCGTGACCCAGTACTTC. Protein product: CASSGTRGGAVTQYF.

The genes are TRBV27 and TRBJ1-5, with D possibly TRBD1 on 5 matching bases. The germline gives CDR1 MNHEY, CDR2 SMNVEV (reference sequence). Trimming shortened V by 6 bases and J by 2 bases, and 20 bases separated the two germline ends. The CDR3 spans 17 residues. CDR3 sequence: CASSLTGGYGGNQPQHF. In DNA form, the CDR3 reads TGTGCCAGCAGCCTTACTGGGGGATACGGAGGCAATCAGCCCCAGCATTTT.

The chain has TRBV12-3 or TRBV12-4 and TRBJ1-4; D perhaps matches TRBD1 (5 bases). The CDR3 sequence is 14 residues long. Deletions cut 6 bases from V and 7 bases from J, with 15 bases between. The CDR3 spells CASRLQGVGEKLFF. CDR3 in DNA: TGTGCCAGCAGGCTCCAGGGTGTTGGTGAAAAACTGTTTTTT.

The rearrangement uses TRBV7-2 and TRBJ2-3; D remains ambiguous. The germline CDR1 and CDR2 sequences are SGHTA and FQGNSA. Trimming removed 5 bases at V and 1 base at J, with 7 bases between. CDR3 length: 13 amino acids. DNA for the CDR3: TGTGCCAGCAGCCTTTTTGGCACAGATACGCAGTATTTT. Amino acids: CASSLFGTDTQYF. Complete variable domain (other parts from reference TRBV7-2 and TRBJ2-3): GAGVSQSPSNKVTEKGKDVELRCDPISGHTALYWYRQSLGQGLEFLIYFQGNSAPDKSGLPSDRFSAERTGGSVSTLTIQRTQQEDSAVYLCASSLFGTDTQYFGPGTRLTVL.